Many counts were recorded for the clone carrying this T cell receptor beta chain. The germline gives CDR1 DFQATT, CDR2 SNEGSKA (reference sequence). V lost 0 bases, J lost 0 bases, and 6 bases stayed unmatched. The CDR3 runs to 16 residues. The TCRbeta library was prepared with unique molecular identifiers. TCRdb reprocessed the PCR reads via MiXCR and lists one record per CDR3 protein. The data contain about 610,000 distinct CDR3 sequences, roughly 10% of them singletons. The data stem from a study of T-cell reconstitution after alpha-beta-depleted transplantation in children. The TCR was taken from a human donor who donated a stem cell graft to a child with acute myeloid leukemia. V and J are TRBV20-1 and TRBJ1-1; 8 nucleotides agree with TRBD1. The starting material was PBMCs from the stem cell graft donor, obtained from the stem cell graft. CDR3 sequence (DNA): TGCAGTGCTAGAGATCAGGGGGCTAGGATGAACACTGAAGCTTTCTTT. This gives the protein CSARDQGARMNTEAFF.